This T cell receptor (beta chain) was sequenced for a study of shared clonotypes between healthy human individuals (dated by TCRdb to 2020 to 2022). About the study as a whole: The cohort comprised two women and a few men aged 18 to 49 years. Libraries were prepared and TCR repertoires were sequenced by different laboratories using diverse techniques, in order to increase sequencing depth and limit assay-specific biases. Leukapheresis yielded between about 0.9 and 8.9 billion PBMCs per donor. Per donor, three plates each were used for CD4 naive and CD4 memory, two for CD8 naive, and one for CD8 memory. Blood TCR repertoires of 5 or 6 healthy adults were deeply sequenced to estimate repertoire size and the extent of clonotype sharing between individuals. Overall study outcomes, separate from this receptor: Incomplete sequencing was indicated by rarefaction of sorted-subset datasets, despite the large sequencing depth. Estimated clonotype richness was generally larger for naive than for memory subsets. The small number of donors limited the genetic and exposure-history diversity represented. Compared with non-shared clonotypes, clonotypes shared by all four sorted-subset donors had higher generation probabilities. Based on pairwise subsampling, the degree of clonotype sharing among donors was expected to be affected by sequencing depth. Sampling was restricted to blood, and TCR repertoires in tissue are likely to differ from TCR repertoires in blood. When a handful of donors were compared, the shared fraction of clonotypes was roughly 5% for naive CD4, approximately 3.3% for naive CD8, 2.3% for memory CD4, and 0.3% to 0.5% for memory CD8.

TCR CDR3 regions were amplified from genomic DNA by multiplex PCR using the deep immunoSEQ assay. Genomic DNA extracted from each cell subset was distributed evenly over all wells of several immunoSEQ 96-well plates, and each plate served as one replicate. Each replicate PCR for sorted subsets received about 220 ng genomic DNA, equal to around 32,000 T cell genomes. The purified libraries were quantified using a Qubit 3.0 fluorometer, sized with a Bioanalyzer 2100, and then quantified again using the KAPA Library Quantification kit. A separate single-read 150-cycle Illumina NextSeq 550 flow cell was used to sequence each immunoSEQ 96-well plate. The authors' pipeline ran thus. Because the immunoSEQ output included only junctional sequences and no quality scores, the filtering could not be the same as the filtering used for full-length reads. Sequences were annotated with PyIR, a Python wrapper for IgBLAST v1.9, and V/J genes and CDR3 were assigned using IMGT germline references. Reads were filtered out if the reads had weak V/J assignments (E-value above 1e-6), no CDR3, stop codons, out-of-frame junctions, or ambiguous translated residues. V3J clonotypes were defined as sequences sharing the same inferred V gene, J gene, and CDR3 amino acid sequence. To compute the percentage overlap between repertoires, the number of shared unique clonotypes was divided by the size of the smaller repertoire. RTK rarefaction, the Chao1 estimator, and Recon v2.1 estimates of unobserved clonotypes were used to assess repertoire richness. For all TCRbeta clonotypes obtained by the gDNA method from a handful of donors, generation probabilities were computed with OLGA. Here the immuneACCESS table is served through TCRdb, limited to in-frame sequences with V and J called. Missing clones are a known gap in these copies; in checked studies unresolved V genes cover under half, and the rest lacks a known reason. That table furnishes V, J and clone size, whereas the DNA furnished D and trimming. The sample data list about 2,100,000 clones, and roughly 91% of these were observed just once. The top ten hold over 1.5% of the sample.

From cysteine to phenylalanine, the CDR3 is 18 amino acids long. Only the CDR3 part of the read is kept: 54 bases, read in frame from the first base. Trimming costs V 1 base and J 2 bases, and their ends lie 20 bases apart. Looking up the germline V gene (reference sequence) yields CDR1 SGHAT and CDR2 FQDESV. Turning to this clone: Its binding antigen is unknown. There are no base qualities to consult, and no much larger clone falls within one base.

CD8 naive samples consisted of CD45RO-negative cells that were positively selected for CCR7, yielding a CD45RA+CCR7+ population without TemRA cells. The donors were healthy, HIV-negative adults with no recently reported acute infections or vaccinations. All donors were Caucasian adults living in Nashville, Tennessee, USA. After blood collection by leukapheresis, PBMCs were isolated using Ficoll-Histopaque density gradient centrifugation and then cryopreserved in the vapor phase of liquid nitrogen. Analytical flow cytometry was used to check the purity and quantity of each magnetically sorted T cell population. From each sorted fraction, genomic DNA was isolated and quantified by UV absorbance on a Nanodrop 2000c.

The TCR comes from a man aged 18 to 29 in good health. Some clones in this sample may be carry-over from other donors' samples. The sequence is built from TRBV11-1 and TRBJ1-1; possibly the D gene is TRBD1, per 5 matching bases. The material sequenced was naive CD8+ T cells from PBMCs. In light of the paper, this sample's cell subset or site label describes: CD45RA+CCR7+. The CDR3 corresponds to CASSLVGGLTGKNTEAFF. The DNA reads as follows: TGTGCCAGCAGCTTAGTTGGCGGGCTAACAGGCAAAAACACTGAAGCTTTCTTT.